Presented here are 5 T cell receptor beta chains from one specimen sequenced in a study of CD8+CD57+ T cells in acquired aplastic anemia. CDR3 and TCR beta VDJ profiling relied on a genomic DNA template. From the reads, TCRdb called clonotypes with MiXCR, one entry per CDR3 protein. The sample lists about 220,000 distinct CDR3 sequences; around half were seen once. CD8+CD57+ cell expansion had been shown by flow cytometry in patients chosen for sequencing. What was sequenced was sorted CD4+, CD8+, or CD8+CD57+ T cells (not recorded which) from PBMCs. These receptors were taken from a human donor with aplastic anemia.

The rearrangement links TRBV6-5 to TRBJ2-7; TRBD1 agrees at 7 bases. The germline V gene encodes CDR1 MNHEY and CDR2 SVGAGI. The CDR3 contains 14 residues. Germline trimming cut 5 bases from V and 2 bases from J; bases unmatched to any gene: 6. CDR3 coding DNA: TGTGCCAGCAGTCCGGACAGGATACCCTACGAGCAGTACTTC. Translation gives CASSPDRIPYEQYF.

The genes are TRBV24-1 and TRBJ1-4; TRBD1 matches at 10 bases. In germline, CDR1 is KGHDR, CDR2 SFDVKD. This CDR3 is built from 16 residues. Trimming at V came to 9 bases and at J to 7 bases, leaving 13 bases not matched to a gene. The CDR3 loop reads CATYYDRGRLGEKLFF. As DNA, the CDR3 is TGTGCCACCTACTATGACAGGGGGCGCCTGGGTGAAAAACTGTTTTTT.

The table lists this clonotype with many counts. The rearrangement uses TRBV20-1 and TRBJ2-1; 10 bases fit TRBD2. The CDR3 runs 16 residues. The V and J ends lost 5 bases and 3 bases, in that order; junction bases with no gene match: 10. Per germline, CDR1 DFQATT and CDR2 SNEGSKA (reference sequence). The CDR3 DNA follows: TGCAGTGCTTTCTCCGGGACTAGCGTGATCTACAATGAGCAGTTCTTC. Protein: CSAFSGTSVIYNEQFF.

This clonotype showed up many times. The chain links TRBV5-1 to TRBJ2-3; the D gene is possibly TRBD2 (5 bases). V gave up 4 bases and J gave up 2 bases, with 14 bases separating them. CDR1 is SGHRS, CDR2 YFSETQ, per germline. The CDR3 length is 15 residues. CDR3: CASSKEDWTTDTQYF. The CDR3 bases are TGCGCCAGCAGCAAGGAGGACTGGACCACAGATACGCAGTATTTT.

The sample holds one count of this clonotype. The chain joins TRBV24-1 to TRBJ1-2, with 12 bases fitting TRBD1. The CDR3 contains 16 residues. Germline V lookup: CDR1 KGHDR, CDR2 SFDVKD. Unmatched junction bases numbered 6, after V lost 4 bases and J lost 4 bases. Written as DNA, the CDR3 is TGTGCCACCAGTGAAGGGACAGGGGGCAATGGCTATGGCTACACCTTC. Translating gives CATSEGTGGNGYGYTF.